These 21 T cell receptor beta chains were sequenced from one sample in a study of T cell responses to AZD1222 COVID-19 vaccine. Only in-frame clones appear in the TCRdb table, and some are missing; sequencing was by immunoSEQ multiplex PCR. The sample holds 100,000 or so clones, 70% to 90% seen once. The input for sequencing was peripheral blood, taken on day 0 of AZD1222 vaccination. These receptors all come from an adult in good health.

This chain connects TRBV3-1 (or the pseudogene TRBV3-2) to TRBJ1-2, with TRBD1 matching 7 bases. Germline V gene sequence: CDR1 LGHDT, CDR2 YNNKEL (reference sequence). The V gene end was trimmed by 2 bases and the J gene end by 8 bases; junction bases not matched to a gene: 8. This CDR3 has 14 residues. The CDR3 region has the DNA TGTGCCAGCAGCCAACGACAGGGTTTCGAGGGCTACACCTTC. Its protein product is CASSQRQGFEGYTF.

CDR3: CASSVGQTKTNEQFF. CDR3 nucleotides: TGTGCCAGCAGCGTGGGACAGACTAAGACCAATGAGCAGTTCTTC. The chain uses TRBV7-3 and TRBJ2-1, with TRBD1 matching 7 bases. The germline V gene has CDR1 SGHTA and CDR2 FQGTGA. J gave up 6 bases and V 5 bases, and 10 bases lay outside the gene matches. The CDR3 extends over 15 amino acids.

The rearrangement uses TRBV15 and TRBJ1-4; D call uncertain. V lost 8 bases, J lost 0 bases, and 7 bases lay in between. The CDR3 extends over 13 amino acids. CDR1 and CDR2 from the germline V gene are LNHNV and YYDKDF (reference sequence). The CDR3 DNA sequence: TGTGCCACCCGGAGGGCAACTAATGAAAAACTGTTTTTT. Its protein product is CATRRATNEKLFF.

The chain uses TRBV5-8 and TRBJ2-7, with D uncertain. CDR1 is SGHTS and CDR2 is YDEGEE in the germline V gene. The CDR3 loop spans 12 amino acids. The V end lost 4 bases, the J end lost 0 bases, and 5 bases lay between the germline ends. The CDR3 spells CASSAHSYEQYF. The CDR3 coding sequence is TGTGCCAGCAGCGCACACTCCTACGAGCAGTACTTC.

The rearrangement uses TRBV20-1 and TRBJ1-5, with a tentative D call TRBD1 (6 bases). Germline loops: CDR1 DFQATT, CDR2 SNEGSKA (reference sequence). The CDR3 runs 11 residues. V was clipped by 6 bases and J by 13 bases, with 16 bases between them. CDR3 protein: CSALDGGAQHF. CDR3 in DNA: TGCAGTGCCCTGGACGGGGGGGCTCAGCATTTT.

The chain uses TRBV30 and TRBJ2-3, with D unclear. This CDR3 is 12 amino acids long. The V end was cut by 4 bases, the J end by 1 base, with 6 bases between. Germline-derived CDR1 and CDR2 are GTSNPN and SVGIG (reference sequence). The CDR3 nucleotides are TGTGCCTGGACCCGGGGCACAGATACGCAGTATTTT. Its protein is CAWTRGTDTQYF.

The J gene is TRBJ1-1, the V gene TRBV29-1; D remains unclear. The V end was cut by 1 base, the J end by 11 bases, with 8 bases between. CDR1 is SQVTM and CDR2 is ANQGSEA in the germline V gene. The CDR3 is 10 residues long. This CDR3 reads CSVEGNGAFF. CDR3 DNA: TGCAGCGTTGAAGGGAATGGGGCTTTCTTT.

The V and J genes are TRBV5-1 and TRBJ2-5, with TRBD2 matching over 7 bases. V trimming: 1 base; J trimming: 4 bases; junction bases outside the gene matches: 22. Looked up from germline, CDR1 is SGHRS and CDR2 is YFSETQ. The CDR3 totals 20 residues. CDR3: CASSLRVTGRSAGLLETQYF. The CDR3 DNA reads TGCGCCAGCAGCTTGAGGGTCACGGGCCGTTCAGCGGGATTATTAGAGACCCAGTACTTC.

The chain has TRBV7-2 and TRBJ2-3, with D tentatively TRBD2 (5 bases). Trimming left V 3 bases short and J 5 bases short, with 12 bases between. Germline CDR1 reads SGHTA; CDR2 reads FQGNSA. This CDR3 spans 14 amino acids. DNA for the CDR3: TGTGCCAGCAGCTTCCCTCCCGGGGTAGATACGCAGTATTTT. Its protein is CASSFPPGVDTQYF.

The V gene is TRBV7-9, the J gene TRBJ1-6; maybe TRBD1 (6 bases). CDR1 SEHNR and CDR2 FQNEAQ come from the germline V gene (reference sequence). Trimming removed 1 base from V and 7 bases from J, with 14 bases in between. The CDR3 is made up of 16 amino acids. The CDR3 nucleotides are TGTGCCAGCAGCTTAGTTGGGGGCGGGGGCAATTCACCCCTCCACTTT. Protein product: CASSLVGGGGNSPLHF.

The V gene is TRBV25-1, the J gene TRBJ2-7; a possible D gene is TRBD1 (6 bases). V lost 1 base and J 5 bases, leaving 12 bases between the germline ends. The CDR3 length is 14 residues. Germline V gene data show CDR1 as MGHDK and CDR2 as SYGVNS. CDR3 loop: CASSELGALHEQYF. In DNA form, the CDR3 reads TGTGCCAGCAGTGAATTGGGGGCGCTCCACGAGCAGTACTTC.

The V and J genes are TRBV29-1 and TRBJ1-2, with D possibly being TRBD1 (5 bases). Per germline, CDR1 SQVTM and CDR2 ANQGSEA. V dropped 1 base and J dropped 2 bases, with 5 bases sitting between them. The CDR3 consists of 12 residues. The CDR3 nucleotides are TGCAGCGTTGAAGGACAGAACTATGGCTACACCTTC. Protein product: CSVEGQNYGYTF. Together with reference TRBV29-1 and TRBJ1-2, the CDR3 gives the full variable domain: SAVISQKPSRDICQRGTSLTIQCQVDSQVTMMFWYRQQPGQSLTLIATANQGSEATYESGFVIDKFPISRPNLTFSTLTVSNMSPEDSSIYLCSVEGQNYGYTFGSGTRLTVV.

The chain uses TRBV7-9 and TRBJ1-2; the match to TRBD1 covers 7 bases. Germline V lookup: CDR1 SEHNR, CDR2 FQNEAQ (reference sequence). Trimming at V came to 2 bases and at J to 4 bases, leaving 7 bases not matched to a gene. The CDR3 sequence is 15 residues long. The CDR3 sequence: CASSLLQGGSYGYTF. The CDR3 nucleotides read TGTGCCAGCAGCTTACTCCAGGGGGGCAGCTATGGCTACACCTTC.

The V and J genes are TRBV9 and TRBJ2-1; no reliable D call. Trimming cost V 0 bases and J 0 bases, with 10 bases left between them. The length of the CDR3 is 16 residues. The germline gives CDR1 SGDLS, CDR2 YYNGEE. Here the CDR3 DNA reads TGTGCCAGCAGCGTAGCAGGCGGCAGCTCCTACAATGAGCAGTTCTTC. Its translation: CASSVAGGSSYNEQFF.

The genes are TRBV11-2 and TRBJ2-3; possibly TRBD2 for D (6 bases). This CDR3 is built from 17 residues. Germline V gene data show CDR1 as SGHAT and CDR2 as FQNNGV. With 5 bases removed from V and 8 bases from J, the gap between germline ends came to 26 bases. The CDR3 sequence: CASSSPLAGIPSGTQYF. Written as DNA, the CDR3 is TGTGCCAGCAGCAGCCCATTGGCGGGAATCCCCTCGGGTACGCAGTATTTT.

The chain links TRBV7-8 to TRBJ2-1; 14 bases fit TRBD2. The CDR3 has 16 amino acids. Germline V gene sequence: CDR1 SGHVS, CDR2 FQNEAQ. Trimming took 5 bases from V and 4 from J; bases not matched to a gene: 4. The CDR3 loop reads CASSVRLAGGYNEQFF. The CDR3 nucleotides are TGTGCCAGCAGCGTCAGACTAGCGGGAGGGTACAATGAGCAGTTCTTC.

The chain is built from TRBV20-1 and TRBJ2-1; 10 bases line up with TRBD2. V was pared by 3 bases and J by 7 bases, with 9 bases of the junction left unmatched. CDR1 and CDR2 from the germline V gene are DFQATT and SNEGSKA (reference sequence). CDR3 length: 15 amino acids. This CDR3 reads CSASPSGRLRNEQFF. Here the CDR3 DNA reads TGCAGTGCTAGTCCTAGCGGGAGATTGAGGAATGAGCAGTTCTTC.

The rearrangement links TRBV7-8 to TRBJ2-7; D is perhaps TRBD1 or TRBD2 (5 bases each). This CDR3 is 12 amino acids long. Trimming stripped 6 bases from V and 5 bases from J, with 11 bases between. Germline CDR1 and CDR2: SGHVS and FQNEAQ. The CDR3 loop is CASSLVGDEQYF. CDR3 sequence (DNA): TGTGCCAGCAGTCTAGTGGGGGACGAGCAGTACTTC.

This clone has just a few counts. CDR3 region: CAVSRGLAAQTGNYEQYF. In DNA form, the CDR3 reads TGTGCCGTCTCCCGCGGGCTAGCGGCCCAAACGGGGAACTACGAGCAGTACTTC. The chain joins TRBV10-3 to TRBJ2-7; 7 nucleotides agree with TRBD2. The CDR3 runs to 18 residues. The J segment lost 3 bases and the V segment lost 11 bases, leaving 25 bases of the junction unmatched. CDR1 is ENHRY, CDR2 SYGVKD, per germline.

A single count supports this clone. The chain carries TRBV5-1 and TRBJ2-2; 7 bases map to TRBD2. This CDR3 comprises 14 residues. With 6 bases clipped from V and 4 bases from J, the junction kept 6 bases outside the gene matches. In germline, CDR1 is SGHRS, CDR2 YFSETQ. The CDR3 DNA sequence: TGCGCCAGCAACCACCCGGGAGGCACCGGGGAGCTGTTTTTT. It is translated as CASNHPGGTGELFF.

The gene calls are TRBV19 and TRBJ2-2; D is ambiguous. From germline, CDR1 is LNHDA and CDR2 SQIVND (reference sequence). V was trimmed by 5 bases and J by 5 bases, leaving 6 bases between them. The CDR3 sequence is 12 residues long. CDR3 nucleotide sequence: TGTGCCAGTAGTCTGAGGACCGGGGAGCTGTTTTTT. Its protein product is CASSLRTGELFF.